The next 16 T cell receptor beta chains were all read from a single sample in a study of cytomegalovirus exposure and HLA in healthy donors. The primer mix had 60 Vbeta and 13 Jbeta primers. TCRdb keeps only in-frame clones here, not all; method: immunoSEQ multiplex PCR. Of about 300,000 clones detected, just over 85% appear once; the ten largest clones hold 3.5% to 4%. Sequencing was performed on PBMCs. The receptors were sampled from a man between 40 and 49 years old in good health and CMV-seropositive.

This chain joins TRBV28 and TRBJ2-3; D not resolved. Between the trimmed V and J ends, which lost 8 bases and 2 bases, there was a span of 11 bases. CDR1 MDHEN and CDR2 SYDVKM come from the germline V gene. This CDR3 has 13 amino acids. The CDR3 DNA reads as TGTGCCAGCGAACCAGACTCCACAGATACGCAGTATTTT. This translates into CASEPDSTDTQYF.

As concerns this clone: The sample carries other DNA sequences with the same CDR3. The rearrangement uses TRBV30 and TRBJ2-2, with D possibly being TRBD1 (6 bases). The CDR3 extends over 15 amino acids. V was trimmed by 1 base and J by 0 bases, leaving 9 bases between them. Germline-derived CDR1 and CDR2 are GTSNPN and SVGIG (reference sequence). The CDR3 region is CAWSGQGTNTGELFF. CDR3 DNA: TGTGCCTGGAGTGGGCAGGGGACGAACACCGGGGAGCTGTTTTTT.

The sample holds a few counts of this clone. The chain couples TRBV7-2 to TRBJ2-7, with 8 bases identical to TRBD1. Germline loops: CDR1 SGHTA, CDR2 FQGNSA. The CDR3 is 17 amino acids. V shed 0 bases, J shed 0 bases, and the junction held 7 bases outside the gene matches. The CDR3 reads CASSLAHRGFSSYEQYF. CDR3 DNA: TGTGCCAGCAGCTTAGCTCACAGGGGGTTCAGCTCCTACGAGCAGTACTTC.

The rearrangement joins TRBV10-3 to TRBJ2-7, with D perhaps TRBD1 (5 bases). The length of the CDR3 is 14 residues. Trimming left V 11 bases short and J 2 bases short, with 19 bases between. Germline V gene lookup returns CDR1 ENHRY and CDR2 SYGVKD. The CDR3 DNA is TGTGCCGTGGGGCAAGGGTCGATTCCCTACGAGCAGTACTTC. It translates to CAVGQGSIPYEQYF.

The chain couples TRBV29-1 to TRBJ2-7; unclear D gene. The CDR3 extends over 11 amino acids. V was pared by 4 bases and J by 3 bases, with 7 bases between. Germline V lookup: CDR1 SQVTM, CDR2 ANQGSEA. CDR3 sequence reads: CSVGRGYEQYF. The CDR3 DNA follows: TGCAGCGTTGGTAGAGGCTACGAGCAGTACTTC.

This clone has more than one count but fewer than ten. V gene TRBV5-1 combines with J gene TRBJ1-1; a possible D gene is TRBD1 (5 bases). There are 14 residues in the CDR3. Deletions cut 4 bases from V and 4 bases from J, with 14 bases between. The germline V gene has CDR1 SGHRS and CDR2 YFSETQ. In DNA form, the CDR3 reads TGCGCCAGCAGCCCGTCAACCGGGGGCACTGAAGCTTTCTTT. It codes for CASSPSTGGTEAFF.

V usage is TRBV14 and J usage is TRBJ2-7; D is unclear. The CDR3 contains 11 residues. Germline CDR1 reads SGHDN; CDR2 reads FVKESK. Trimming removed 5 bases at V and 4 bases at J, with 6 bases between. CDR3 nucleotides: TGTGCCAGCAGCTTCAGATACGAGCAGTACTTC. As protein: CASSFRYEQYF.

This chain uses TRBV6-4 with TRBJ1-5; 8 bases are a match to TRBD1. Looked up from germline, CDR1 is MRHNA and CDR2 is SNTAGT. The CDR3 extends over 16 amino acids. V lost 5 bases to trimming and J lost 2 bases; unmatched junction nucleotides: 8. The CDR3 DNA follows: TGTGCCAGCAGTACTAACACGGGACAGGGCAATCAGCCCCAGCATTTT. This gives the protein CASSTNTGQGNQPQHF.

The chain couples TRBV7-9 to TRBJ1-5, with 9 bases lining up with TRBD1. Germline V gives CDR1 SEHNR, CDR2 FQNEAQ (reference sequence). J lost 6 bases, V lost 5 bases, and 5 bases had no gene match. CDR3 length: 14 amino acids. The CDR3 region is CASSPGTGRQPQHF. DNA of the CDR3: TGTGCCAGCAGCCCCGGGACAGGGCGTCAGCCCCAGCATTTT.

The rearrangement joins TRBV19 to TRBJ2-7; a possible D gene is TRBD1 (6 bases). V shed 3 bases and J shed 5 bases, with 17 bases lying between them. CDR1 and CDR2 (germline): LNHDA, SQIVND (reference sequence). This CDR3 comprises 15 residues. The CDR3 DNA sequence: TGTGCCAGTAGTATCGCCCCAGACAGGTACGACGAGCAGTACTTC. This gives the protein CASSIAPDRYDEQYF.

The CDR3 here is CASSPRDTQVGSYNEQFF. The CDR3 coding sequence is TGTGCCAGCTCACCACGGGACACTCAAGTAGGTTCCTACAATGAGCAGTTCTTC. The chain combines TRBV18 with TRBJ2-1; weak D call: TRBD1 (6 bases). The CDR3 length is 18 residues. V was trimmed by 1 base and J by 1 base, leaving 17 bases between them. Looked up from germline, CDR1 is KGHSH and CDR2 is LQKENI.

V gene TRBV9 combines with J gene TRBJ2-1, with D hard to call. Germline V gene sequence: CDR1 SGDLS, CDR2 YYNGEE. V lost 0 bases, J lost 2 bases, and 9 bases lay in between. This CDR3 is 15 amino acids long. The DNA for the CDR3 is TGTGCCAGCAGCGTAGATGGTGGGCCCTACAATGAGCAGTTCTTC. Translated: CASSVDGGPYNEQFF.

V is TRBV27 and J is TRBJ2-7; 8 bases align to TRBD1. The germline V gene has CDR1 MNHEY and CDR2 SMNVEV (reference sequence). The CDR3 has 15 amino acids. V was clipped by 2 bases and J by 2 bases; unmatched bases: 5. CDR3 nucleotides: TGTGCCAGCAGTTTAGCCGGGACAGGAGCCTACGAGCAGTACTTC. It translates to CASSLAGTGAYEQYF.

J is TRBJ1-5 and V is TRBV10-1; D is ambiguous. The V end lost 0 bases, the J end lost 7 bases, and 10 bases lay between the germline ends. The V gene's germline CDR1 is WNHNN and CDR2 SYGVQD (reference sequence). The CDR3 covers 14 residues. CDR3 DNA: TGCGCCAGCAGTGAGTCGGGGAGACGGCAGCCCCAGCATTTT. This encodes CASSESGRRQPQHF.

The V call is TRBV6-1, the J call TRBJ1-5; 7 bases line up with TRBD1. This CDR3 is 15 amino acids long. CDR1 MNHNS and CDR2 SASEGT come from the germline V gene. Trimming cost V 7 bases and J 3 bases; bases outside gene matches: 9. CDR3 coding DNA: TGTGCCAGCAATCGACGGGGACAGTCCAATCAGCCCCAGCATTTT. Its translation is CASNRRGQSNQPQHF.

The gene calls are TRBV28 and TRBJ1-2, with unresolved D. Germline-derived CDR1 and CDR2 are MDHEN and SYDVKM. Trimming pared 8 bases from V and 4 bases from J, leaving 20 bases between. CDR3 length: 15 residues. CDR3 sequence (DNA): TGTGCCAGCGCCGAGCAGACTATAGTCCGCTATGGCTACACCTTC. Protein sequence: CASAEQTIVRYGYTF.